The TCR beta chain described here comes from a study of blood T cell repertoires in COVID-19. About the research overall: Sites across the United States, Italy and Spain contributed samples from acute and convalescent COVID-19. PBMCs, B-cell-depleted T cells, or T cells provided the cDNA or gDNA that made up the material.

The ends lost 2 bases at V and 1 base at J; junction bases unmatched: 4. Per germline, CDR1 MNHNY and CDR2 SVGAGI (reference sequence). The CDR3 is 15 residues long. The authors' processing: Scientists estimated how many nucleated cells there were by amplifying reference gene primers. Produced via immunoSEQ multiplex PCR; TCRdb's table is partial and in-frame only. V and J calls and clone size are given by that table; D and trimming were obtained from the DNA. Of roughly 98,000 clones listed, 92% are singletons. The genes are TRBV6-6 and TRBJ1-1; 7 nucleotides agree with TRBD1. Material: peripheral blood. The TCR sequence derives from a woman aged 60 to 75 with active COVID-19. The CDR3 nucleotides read TGTGCCAGCAGTTACGGGGCAGGGGGGAACACTGAAGCTTTCTTT. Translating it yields CASSYGAGGNTEAFF.